Sequencing of this TCR beta chain was carried out in a study of cytomegalovirus exposure and HLA in healthy donors. Whole-study results and caveats: The availability of immune exposure information extended only to CMV serostatus. In vitro, a few CMV-associated chains proved specific for CMV antigens. Trimming of TCR beta V- and J-genes showed a link, identified in a later analysis, to a missense DCLRE1C variant.

At the time of sampling, donors were nominally healthy, though unrecorded immune exposures were likely. This PCR relied on a set of 60 Vbeta primers and 13 Jbeta primers. Measured with immunoSEQ multiplex PCR; TCRdb has only the in-frame clones, and not every one. The sample lists more than 100,000 clones; under 85% were seen once. Concerning this clone: The antigen is not known.

The germline V gene has CDR1 MDHEN and CDR2 SYDVKM. There are 15 residues in the CDR3. The V end was cut by 1 base, the J end by 4 bases, with 11 bases between. The source material was PBMCs. The sequence came from a woman aged 50 to 65 in good health and CMV-seropositive. This chain links TRBV28 with TRBJ1-3, with a possible D match to TRBD1 (5 bases). CDR3 DNA: TGTGCCAGCAGTTTATTCGACAGCGACGGAAACACCATATATTTT. Translating gives CASSLFDSDGNTIYF.